Listed below are T cell receptor beta chains from one sample, sequenced in a study of cytomegalovirus exposure and HLA in healthy donors. Sequencing used immunoSEQ multiplex PCR; TCRdb keeps in-frame clones, though not all of them. The table lists some 170,000 clones, roughly 72% of them singletons, with over 0.95% in the top ten. Specimen: PBMCs. Receptor source: a woman in her thirties or forties in good health and CMV-seronegative. Both conserved end residues are part of each CDR3. A D gene is named only where the DNA matches it firmly.

TGCGCCAGCTCGGAACTTGGGGCCTATGGCTACACCTTC,CASSELGAYGYTF,NA,TRBJ1-2,13,TRBV10-1
TGTGCCAGCAGCTTAAGTTCCGGGAGCATGGCGGAGACCCAGTACTTC,CASSLSSGSMAETQYF,NA,TRBJ2-5,16,TRBV7-3
TGTGCCAGCCTCTGGCCGGGACAGGGGGCAGATGGCTACACCTTC,CASLWPGQGADGYTF,TRBD1,TRBJ1-2,15,TRBV6-1
TGTGCCAGCAGCCTCGGACAGGGTACTTCACCCCTCCACTTT,CASSLGQGTSPLHF,TRBD1,TRBJ1-6,14,TRBV5-6
TGTGCCAGCAGTACGACTAGCGGGAGCCCAGAGACCCAGTACTTC,CASSTTSGSPETQYF,TRBD2,TRBJ2-5,15,TRBV6-6
TGCGCCAGCAGCTTGAGCCTGGCCAAGGACAGGGGCTATGGCTACACCTTC,CASSLSLAKDRGYGYTF,TRBD1,TRBJ1-2,17,TRBV5-1
TGTGCCAGTAGTGGGCGGGACAGGGAAGCTTTCTTT,CASSGRDREAFF,TRBD1,TRBJ1-1,12,TRBV19
TGTGCCAGAGTTAGCGGGAGCGGGGAGACCCAGTACTTC,CARVSGSGETQYF,TRBD2,TRBJ2-5,13,TRBV2
TGCGCCAGCAGCTTGGGGGGAGTATACGATGAGCAGTTCTTC,CASSLGGVYDEQFF,NA,TRBJ2-1,14,TRBV5-1
TGTGCCAGCAGTTCGGACAGGGGAAGGGGAGCTTTCTTT,CASSSDRGRGAFF,TRBD1,TRBJ1-1,13,TRBV11-1
TGTGCCAGCAGTTTAAGCAGGGGTGAAGATACGCAGTATTTT,CASSLSRGEDTQYF,NA,TRBJ2-3,14,TRBV28
TGCGCCAGCAGCGCAGGGTGGGGCACCGGGGAGCTGTTTTTT,CASSAGWGTGELFF,NA,TRBJ2-2,14,TRBV5-1
TGCGCCAGCAGCTCCTCAGGGGGAAGGGGTTACGAGCAGTACTTC,CASSSSGGRGYEQYF,TRBD1,TRBJ2-7,15,TRBV5-1
TGTGCCAGCAGTGAATTGGACGGGAACGGGAACACTGAAGCTTTCTTT,CASSELDGNGNTEAFF,NA,TRBJ1-1,16,TRBV25-1